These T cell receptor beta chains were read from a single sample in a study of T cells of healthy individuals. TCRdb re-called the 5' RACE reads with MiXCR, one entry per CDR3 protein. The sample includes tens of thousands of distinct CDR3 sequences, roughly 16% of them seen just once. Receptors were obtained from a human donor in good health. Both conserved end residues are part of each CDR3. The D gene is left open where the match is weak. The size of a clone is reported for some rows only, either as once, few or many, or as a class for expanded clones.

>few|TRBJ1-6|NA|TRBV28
TGTGCCAGCAGACTCAAAGGCTATAATTCACCCCTCCACTTT
CASRLKGYNSPLHF
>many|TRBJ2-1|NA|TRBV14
TGTGCCAGCAGCCAAGTCACTAGCATCTACAATGAGCAGTTCTTC
CASSQVTSIYNEQFF
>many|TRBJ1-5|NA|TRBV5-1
TGCGCCAGCAGCTTCGAGGGAGAGAGCAATCAGCCCCAGCATTTT
CASSFEGESNQPQHF
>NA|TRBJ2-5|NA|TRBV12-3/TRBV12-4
TGTGCCAGCAGTAAGAGGGAAGAGACCCAGTACTTC
CASSKREETQYF
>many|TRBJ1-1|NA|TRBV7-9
TGTGCCAGCAGCTTAGAGGGGAACACTGAAGCTTTCTTT
CASSLEGNTEAFF
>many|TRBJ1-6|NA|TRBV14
TGTGCCAGCAGCCACGGAGGGCCAACCTTCTCCATTAATTCACCCCTCCACTTT
CASSHGGPTFSINSPLHF
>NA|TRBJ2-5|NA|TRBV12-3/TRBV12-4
TGTGCCAGCAGCACCCGACTCGGGCCCCAAGAGACCCAGTACTTC
CASSTRLGPQETQYF
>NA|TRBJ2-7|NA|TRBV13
TGTGCCAGCACCAATGGTAGGGGGATTTCCTACGAGCAGTACTTC
CASTNGRGISYEQYF
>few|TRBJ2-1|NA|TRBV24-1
TGTGCCACCAGGGCGGGCTCCTACAATGAGCAGTTCTTC
CATRAGSYNEQFF
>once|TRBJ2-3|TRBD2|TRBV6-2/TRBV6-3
TGTGCCAGCAGAGTAGCGGGAAGCACAGATACGCAGTATTTT
CASRVAGSTDTQYF
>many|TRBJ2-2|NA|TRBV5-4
TGTGCCAGCAGCTTGGGTCAGGACTACACCGGGGAGCTGTTTTTT
CASSLGQDYTGELFF
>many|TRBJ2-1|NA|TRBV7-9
TGTGCCAGCAGCCCCGTCGGGACTTTCGATGAGCAGTTCTTC
CASSPVGTFDEQFF
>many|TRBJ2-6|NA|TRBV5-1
TGCGCCAGCAGCGCCTTGGGCTCTGGGGCCAACGTCCTGACTTTC
CASSALGSGANVLTF
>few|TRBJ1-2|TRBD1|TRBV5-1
TGCGCCAGCAGCTTGGCCTCGGGACAGACCTATGGCTACACCTTC
CASSLASGQTYGYTF
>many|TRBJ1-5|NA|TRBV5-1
TGCGCCAGCAGCTTAAACGGGGGCAGGGATCAGCCCCAGCATTTT
CASSLNGGRDQPQHF
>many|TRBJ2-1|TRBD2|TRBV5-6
TGTGCCAGCAGCTTGGCGGAGCTAGCGGCCTGGTTTTCCTACAATGAGCAGTTCTTC
CASSLAELAAWFSYNEQFF
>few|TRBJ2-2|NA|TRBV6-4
TGTGCCAGCAGAAGTCTGGCAGGGGCGAACACCGGGGAGCTGTTTTTT
CASRSLAGANTGELFF
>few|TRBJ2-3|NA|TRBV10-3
TGTGCCATACTCCGGGGGGACAACACAGATACGCAGTATTTT
CAILRGDNTDTQYF
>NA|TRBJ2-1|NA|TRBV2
TGTGCCAGCGGAACCGAAGGGGTCAATGAGCAGTTCTTC
CASGTEGVNEQFF
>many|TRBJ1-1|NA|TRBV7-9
TGTGCCAGCAGCCGAGGGGGGGACACTGAAGCTTTCTTT
CASSRGGDTEAFF
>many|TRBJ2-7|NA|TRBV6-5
TGTGCCAGCAGAACCGATACCTGGGGGCATGAGCAGTACTTC
CASRTDTWGHEQYF
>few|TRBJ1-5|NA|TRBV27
TGTGCCAGCAGGCCCAATTATAGCAATCAGCCCCAGCATTTT
CASRPNYSNQPQHF
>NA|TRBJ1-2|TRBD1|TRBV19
TGTGCCAGTATAGGGGGCCCGGATGGCTACACCTTC
CASIGGPDGYTF
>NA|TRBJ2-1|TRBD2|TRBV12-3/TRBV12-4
TGTGCCAGCAGCCGCAGCGGGAGGGGGTCGGATGAGCAGTTCTTC
CASSRSGRGSDEQFF
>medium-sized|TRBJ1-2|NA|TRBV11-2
TGTGCCAGCAGCTTAGATAGCGTCGGTCCCTATGGCTACACCTTC
CASSLDSVGPYGYTF
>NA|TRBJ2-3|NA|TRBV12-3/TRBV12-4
TGTGCCAGCACGAATACAGATACGCAGTATTTT
CASTNTDTQYF
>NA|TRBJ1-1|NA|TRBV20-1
TGCAGTGCTAGAGAACTGGTCGGACAAGTGAACACTGAAGCTTTCTTT
CSARELVGQVNTEAFF
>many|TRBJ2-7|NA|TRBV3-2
TGTGCCAGCAGCCAATACCATCCCGGGACAGGGAGGGACGAGCAGTACTTC
CASSQYHPGTGRDEQYF
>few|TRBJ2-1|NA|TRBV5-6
TGTGCCAGCAGCCCCGACCCTAGAAACAGAAAGCAGTTCTTC
CASSPDPRNRKQFF
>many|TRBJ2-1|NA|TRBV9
TGTGCCAGCAGCGCACAGGGAACCTACAATGAGCAGTTCTTC
CASSAQGTYNEQFF
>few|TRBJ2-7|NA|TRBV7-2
TGTGCCAGCAGCCCGGGCGGGCCCTACGAGCAGTACTTC
CASSPGGPYEQYF
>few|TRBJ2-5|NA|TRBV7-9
TGTGCCAGCAGCCGGGTGGTGTCTAGCGTAGAAAAGACCCAGTACTTC
CASSRVVSSVEKTQYF
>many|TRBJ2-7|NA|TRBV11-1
TGTGCCAGCAGCTCTAAATGGACGAGCGCCCGCGAGCAGTACTTC
CASSSKWTSAREQYF
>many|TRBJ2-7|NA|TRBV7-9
TGTGCCAGCAGCCCCCTCCCGGGGGGCGGTCCATACGAGCAGTACTTC
CASSPLPGGGPYEQYF
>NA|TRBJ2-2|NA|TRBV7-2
TGTGCCAGCAGGGCAGGGTCCGGGGAGCTGTTTTTT
CASRAGSGELFF
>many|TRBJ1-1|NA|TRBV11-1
TGTGCCAGCAGCTTATCTCCCGGGGCTGAAGCTTTCTTT
CASSLSPGAEAFF
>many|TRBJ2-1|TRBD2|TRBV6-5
TGTGCCAGCAAAAGGGCGGGAGAGTCCTACAATGAGCAGTTCTTC
CASKRAGESYNEQFF
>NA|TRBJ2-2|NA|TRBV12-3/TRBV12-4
TGTGCCAGCAGTCCCCCCATCCTTCAGGCCACCGGGGAGCTGTTTTTT
CASSPPILQATGELFF
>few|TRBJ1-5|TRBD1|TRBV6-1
TGTGCCACGTTATTGGACAGGGCCTCCAATCAGCCCCAGCATTTT
CATLLDRASNQPQHF
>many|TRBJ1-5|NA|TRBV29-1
TGCAGCGTCGGAGGGGGGGCCGGGAGCAATCAGCCCCAGCATTTT
CSVGGGAGSNQPQHF
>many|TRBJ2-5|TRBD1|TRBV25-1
TGTGCCAGCAGTGGAACCGGGACAGAAGATTTACAAGAGACCCAGTACTTC
CASSGTGTEDLQETQYF
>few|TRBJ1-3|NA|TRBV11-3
TGTGCCAGCAACAGCGGCTCTGGAAACACCATATATTTT
CASNSGSGNTIYF
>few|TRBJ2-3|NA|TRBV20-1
TGCAGTGCTAGAGGACTCGCCATTGGTTTAGATACGCAGTATTTT
CSARGLAIGLDTQYF
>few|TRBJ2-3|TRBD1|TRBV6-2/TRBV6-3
TGTGCCAGCAGTTCCACGGGGGACAGGATCACAGATACGCAGTATTTT
CASSSTGDRITDTQYF
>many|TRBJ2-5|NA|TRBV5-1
TGCGCCAGCAGACAATCTTCAGGGGCAGAGACCCAGTACTTC
CASRQSSGAETQYF
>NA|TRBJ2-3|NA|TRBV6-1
TGTGCCAGCAGTGAAGTGGCAGGGAGGTTCACAGATACGCAGTATTTT
CASSEVAGRFTDTQYF
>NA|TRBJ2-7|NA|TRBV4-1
TGCGCCAGCAGCCAAGACCCAGGGGACTCCTACGAGCAGTACTTC
CASSQDPGDSYEQYF
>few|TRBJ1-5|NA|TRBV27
TGTGCCAGCAGTTTCGGGGACAATCAGCCCCAGCATTTT
CASSFGDNQPQHF
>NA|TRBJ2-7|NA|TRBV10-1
TGCGCCAGCACCTCCTCCTACGAGCAGTACTTC
CASTSSYEQYF
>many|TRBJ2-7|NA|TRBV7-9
TGTGCCAGCAGCTCCCAGACGGCCTCGAGCGAGCAGTACTTC
CASSSQTASSEQYF
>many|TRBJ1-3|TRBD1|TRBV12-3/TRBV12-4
TGTGCCAGCAGTTTTGCACAGGGGATTGGAAACACCATATATTTT
CASSFAQGIGNTIYF
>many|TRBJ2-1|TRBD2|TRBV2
TGTGCCAGCAGTGAAAGGGCGGGAGGGCCGGTCGATGAGCAGTTCTTC
CASSERAGGPVDEQFF
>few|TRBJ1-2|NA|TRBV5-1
TGCGCCAGCAGCTTGGAGGAAGTGGGCTATGGCTACACCTTC
CASSLEEVGYGYTF
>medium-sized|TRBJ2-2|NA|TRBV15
TGTGCCACTCAGACCTCGGGGATCGCGAACACCGGGGAGCTGTTTTTT
CATQTSGIANTGELFF